This entry lists 15 T cell receptor beta chains sequenced from one sample in a study of shared clonotypes between healthy human individuals. Only in-frame clones appear in the TCRdb table, and some are missing; sequencing was by immunoSEQ multiplex PCR. The sample yields roughly 1,100,000 clones, 65% to 75% seen once. Sequenced material: memory CD4+ T cells sorted from blood. Subset defined: CD45RA-negative fraction. The receptors originated from a man aged 18-30 years in good health.

The V and J genes are TRBV2 and TRBJ1-6; D is perhaps TRBD1 (6 bases). CDR1 and CDR2 (germline): SNHLY, FYNNEI. The CDR3 contains 13 residues. The V and J ends lost 4 bases and 7 bases respectively, with 8 bases between them. The CDR3 sequence: CASSVQGNSPLHF. The CDR3 nucleotides read TGTGCCAGCAGTGTACAGGGCAATTCACCCCTCCACTTT. The full variable domain, completed using reference TRBV2 and TRBJ1-6, is EPEVTQTPSHQVTQMGQEVILRCVPISNHLYFYWYRQILGQKVEFLVSFYNNEISEKSEIFDDQFSVERPDGSNFTLKIRSTKLEDSAMYFCASSVQGNSPLHFGNGTRLTVT.

The rearrangement uses TRBV19 and TRBJ1-5; 7 bases fit TRBD1. Germline CDR1 and CDR2: LNHDA and SQIVND (reference sequence). Trimming at V came to 0 bases and at J to 0 bases, leaving 8 bases not matched to a gene. The CDR3 spans 18 residues. CDR3 coding DNA: TGTGCCAGTAGTATAGATCATGGACAGGTATATAGCAATCAGCCCCAGCATTTT. Protein: CASSIDHGQVYSNQPQHF.

This rearrangement joins TRBV6-1 to TRBJ1-2, with 8 bases matching TRBD1. Germline trimming cut 6 bases from V and 4 bases from J; bases unmatched to any gene: 4. CDR1 and CDR2 (germline): MNHNS, SASEGT. The length of the CDR3 is 13 residues. The CDR3 sequence: CASRTGQAYGYTF. The CDR3 DNA reads TGTGCCAGCAGGACGGGACAGGCCTATGGCTACACCTTC.

The chain uses TRBV28 and TRBJ1-3; 7 nucleotides match TRBD1. This CDR3 is built from 18 residues. With V trimmed by 6 bases and J by 0 bases, 14 bases remained unmatched. Germline CDR1 reads MDHEN; CDR2 reads SYDVKM. The CDR3 loop reads CASRAGTDKTASGNTIYF. The CDR3 coding sequence is TGTGCCAGCAGGGCCGGGACAGATAAAACTGCCTCTGGAAACACCATATATTTT.

This rearrangement joins TRBV10-2 to TRBJ2-7; D perhaps matches TRBD1 (5 bases). CDR1 and CDR2 from the germline V gene are WSHSY and SAAADI. CDR3 length: 12 amino acids. The V end was cut by 8 bases, the J end by 3 bases, with 11 bases between. The CDR3 DNA is TGCGCCAGCGTGGGGCGGAGCTACGAGCAGTACTTC. Translating it yields CASVGRSYEQYF.

The chain recombines TRBV27 with TRBJ1-2; 9 bases are shared with TRBD1. CDR1 is MNHEY and CDR2 is SMNVEV in the germline V gene (reference sequence). V shed 3 bases, J shed 5 bases, and the junction held 4 bases outside the gene matches. The CDR3 covers 14 residues. CDR3 region: CASSFGTGKYGYTF. The CDR3 nucleotides are TGTGCCAGCAGTTTCGGGACAGGGAAGTATGGCTACACCTTC.

This clone was counted between two and nine times. V is TRBV2 and J is TRBJ1-4; TRBD1 aligns across 7 bases. The CDR3 consists of 12 residues. The germline CDR1 and CDR2 sequences are SNHLY and FYNNEI. With 5 bases clipped from V and 8 bases from J, the junction kept 2 bases outside the gene matches. In DNA form, the CDR3 reads TGTGCCAGCAGTCCCAGGGGGGAAAAACTGTTTTTT. Residues: CASSPRGEKLFF.

The chain has TRBV5-4 and TRBJ2-4; 8 bases agree with TRBD1. Germline V gene data show CDR1 as SGHNT and CDR2 as YYREEE (reference sequence). The length of the CDR3 is 14 residues. V dropped 4 bases and J dropped 9; count of bases not matched to a gene: 9. CDR3 in DNA: TGTGCCAGCAGCCCCGGACAGGGCGGGACCATTCAGTACTTC. The encoded protein is CASSPGQGGTIQYF. Variable domain in full (rest from reference TRBV5-4 and TRBJ2-4): ETGVTQSPTHLIKTRGQQVTLRCSSQSGHNTVSWYQQALGQGPQFIFQYYREEENGRGNFPPRFSGLQFPNYSSELNVNALELDDSALYLCASSPGQGGTIQYFGAGTRLSVL.

The gene calls are TRBV5-4 and TRBJ1-1, with D uncertain. CDR1 is SGHNT and CDR2 is YYREEE in the germline V gene (reference sequence). The V gene lost 0 bases and the J gene lost 4 bases, with 16 bases spanning the gap. The CDR3 spans 16 residues. CDR3 amino acids: CASSLDGRPGSTEAFF. CDR3 DNA sequence: TGTGCCAGCAGCTTGGATGGACGGCCGGGGAGCACTGAAGCTTTCTTT.

This sequence joins TRBV7-9 and TRBJ2-2, with TRBD2 identical over 9 bases. This CDR3 has 16 residues. Germline V gene data show CDR1 as SEHNR and CDR2 as FQNEAQ (reference sequence). Losses at the gene ends were 5 bases for V and 5 bases for J; bases not matched to a gene: 9. The CDR3 nucleotides are TGTGCCAGCAGCCGTACAGCGGGGGGAAGGACCGGGGAGCTGTTTTTT. This encodes CASSRTAGGRTGELFF. Complete variable domain (other parts from reference TRBV7-9 and TRBJ2-2): DTGVSQNPRHKITKRGQNVTFRCDPISEHNRLYWYRQTLGQGPEFLTYFQNEAQLEKSRLLSDRFSAERPKGSFSTLEIQRTEQGDSAMYLCASSRTAGGRTGELFFGEGSRLTVL.

Worth noting for this clone: A much larger clone differs from this one at a single base, so this may be a read error. Other nucleotide sequences in the sample specify the same CDR3. The chain couples TRBV2 to TRBJ1-2; no clear D gene. V gave up 1 base and J gave up 2 bases, with 2 bases separating them. This CDR3 has 12 amino acids. CDR1 and CDR2 from the germline V gene are SNHLY and FYNNEI. The CDR3 region has the DNA TGTGCCAGCAGTGAAGGAAACTATGGCTACACCTTC. Amino acids: CASSEGNYGYTF.

The rearrangement joins TRBV4-1 to TRBJ2-5; 11 bases fit TRBD1. The J call may be wrong; the DNA end is better matched by TRBJ2-7. CDR1 MGHRA and CDR2 YSYEKL come from the germline V gene. The CDR3 contains 15 residues. The CDR3 loop is CASSLGQGVSYEQYF. In DNA, the CDR3 is TGCGCCAGCAGCCTGGGACAGGGGGTTTCCTACGAGCAGTACTTC.

The genes are TRBV6-1 and TRBJ2-7; D not resolved. Trimming shortened V by 5 bases and J by 4 bases, and 9 bases separated the two germline ends. The CDR3 totals 12 residues. The V gene's germline CDR1 is MNHNS and CDR2 SASEGT. CDR3 in amino acids: CASSLHKYEQYF. CDR3 coding DNA: TGTGCCAGCAGTCTCCACAAGTACGAGCAGTACTTC.

The chain combines TRBV6-6 with TRBJ1-1; no firm D call. Germline V lookup: CDR1 MNHNY, CDR2 SVGAGI (reference sequence). Trimming shortened V by 8 bases and J by 0 bases, and 13 bases separated the two germline ends. CDR3 length: 14 residues. CDR3 loop: CASDEPGMNTEAFF. CDR3 sequence (DNA): TGTGCCAGCGACGAACCCGGGATGAACACTGAAGCTTTCTTT.

The rearrangement links TRBV5-4 to TRBJ1-6, with 7 bases aligning to TRBD1. This CDR3 is built from 15 residues. Per germline, CDR1 SGHNT and CDR2 YYREEE (reference sequence). Losses at the gene ends were 2 bases for V and 8 bases for J; bases not matched to a gene: 7. The CDR3 loop is CASSLADRLDSPLHF. The CDR3 region has the DNA TGTGCCAGCAGCTTAGCGGACAGGTTGGATTCACCCCTCCACTTT.